This paragraph reports one T cell receptor (beta chain). The entry originates in a study of blood T cell repertoires in COVID-19. Looking at the study overall: T cells, B-cell-depleted T cells, or PBMCs supplied cDNA or gDNA.

CDR3 length: 18 residues. In germline, CDR1 is SGHDN, CDR2 FVKESK. V shed 0 bases and J shed 0 bases, with 12 bases lying between them. Sequenced by immunoSEQ multiplex PCR; TCRdb stores in-frame clones only, minus some. The sample comprises roughly 250,000 clones, around 90% of which are singletons, and just over 7% rests with the top ten. The sample taken for sequencing was peripheral blood. J is TRBJ1-6 and V is TRBV14; the D is unclear. This receptor was identified in a man between 60 and 75 years old who had recovered from COVID-19. The CDR3 DNA reads TGTGCCAGCAGCCAAGATCGTGAGGCGGCCTCCTATAATTCACCCCTCCACTTT. Translated, it gives CASSQDREAASYNSPLHF.